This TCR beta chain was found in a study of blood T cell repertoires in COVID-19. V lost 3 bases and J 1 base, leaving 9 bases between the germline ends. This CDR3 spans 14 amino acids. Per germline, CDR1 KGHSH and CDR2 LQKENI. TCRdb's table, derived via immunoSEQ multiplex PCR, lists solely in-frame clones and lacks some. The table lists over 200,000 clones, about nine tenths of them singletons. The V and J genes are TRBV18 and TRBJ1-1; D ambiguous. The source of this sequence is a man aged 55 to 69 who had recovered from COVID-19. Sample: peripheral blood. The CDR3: CASSPLMANTEAFF. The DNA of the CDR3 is TGTGCCAGCTCACCTTTGATGGCGAACACTGAAGCTTTCTTT.